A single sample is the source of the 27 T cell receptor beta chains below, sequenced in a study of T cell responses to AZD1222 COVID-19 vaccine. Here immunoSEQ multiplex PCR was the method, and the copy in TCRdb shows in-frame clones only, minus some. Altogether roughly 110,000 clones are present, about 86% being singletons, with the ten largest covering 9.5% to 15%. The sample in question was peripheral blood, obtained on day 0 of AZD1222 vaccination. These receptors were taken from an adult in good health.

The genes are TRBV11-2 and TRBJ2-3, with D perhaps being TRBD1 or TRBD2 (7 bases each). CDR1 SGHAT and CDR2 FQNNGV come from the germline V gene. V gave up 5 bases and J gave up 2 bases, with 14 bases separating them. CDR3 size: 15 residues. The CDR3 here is CASSSGTVSTDTQYF. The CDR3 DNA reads TGTGCCAGCAGCAGCGGGACAGTCTCCACAGATACGCAGTATTTT.

The CDR3 loop reads CASTRAETIYGYTF. The CDR3 bases are TGTGCCAGCACACGGGCCGAGACCATCTATGGCTACACCTTC. The V call is TRBV9, the J call TRBJ1-2; D unclear. Trimming took 6 bases from V and 4 from J, leaving 16 bases between them. The germline CDR1 and CDR2 sequences are SGDLS and YYNGEE. The CDR3 spans 14 residues.

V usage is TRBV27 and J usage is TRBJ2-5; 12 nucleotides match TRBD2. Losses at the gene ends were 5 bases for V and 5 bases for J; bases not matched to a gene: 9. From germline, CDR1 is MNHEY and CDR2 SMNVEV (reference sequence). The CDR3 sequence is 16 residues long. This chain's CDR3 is CASSVLAGGPGETQYF. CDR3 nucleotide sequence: TGTGCCAGCAGTGTTCTAGCGGGAGGGCCAGGGGAGACCCAGTACTTC.

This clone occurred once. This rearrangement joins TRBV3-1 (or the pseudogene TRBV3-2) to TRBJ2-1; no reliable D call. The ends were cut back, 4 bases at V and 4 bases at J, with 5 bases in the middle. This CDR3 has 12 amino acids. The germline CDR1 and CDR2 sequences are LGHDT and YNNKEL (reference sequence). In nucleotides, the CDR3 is TGTGCCAGCAGCCTCCAATACAATGAGCAGTTCTTC. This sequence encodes CASSLQYNEQFF.

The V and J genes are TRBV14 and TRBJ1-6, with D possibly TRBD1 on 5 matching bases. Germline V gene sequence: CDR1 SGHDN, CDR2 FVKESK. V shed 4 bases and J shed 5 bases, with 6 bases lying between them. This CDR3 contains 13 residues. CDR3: CASSLQDNSPLHF. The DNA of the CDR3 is TGTGCCAGCAGCCTACAGGATAATTCACCCCTCCACTTT.

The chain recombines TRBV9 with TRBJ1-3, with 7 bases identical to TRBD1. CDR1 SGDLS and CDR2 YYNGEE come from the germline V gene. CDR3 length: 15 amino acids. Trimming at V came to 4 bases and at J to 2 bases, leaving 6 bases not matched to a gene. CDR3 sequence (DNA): TGTGCCAGCAGCACGCGCGACAGGGCTGGAAACACCATATATTTT. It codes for CASSTRDRAGNTIYF.

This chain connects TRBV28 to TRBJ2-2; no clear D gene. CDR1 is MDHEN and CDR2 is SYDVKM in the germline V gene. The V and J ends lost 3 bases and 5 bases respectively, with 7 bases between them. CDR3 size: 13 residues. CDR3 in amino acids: CASSFLGTGELFF. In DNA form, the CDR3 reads TGTGCCAGCAGTTTCCTTGGGACCGGGGAGCTGTTTTTT.

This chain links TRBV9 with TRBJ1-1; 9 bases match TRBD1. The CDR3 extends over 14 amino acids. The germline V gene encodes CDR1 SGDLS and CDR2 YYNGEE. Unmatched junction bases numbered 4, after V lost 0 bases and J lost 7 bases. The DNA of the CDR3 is TGTGCCAGCAGCGTAGAGGGGGACAGGGTTGAAGCTTTCTTT. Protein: CASSVEGDRVEAFF.

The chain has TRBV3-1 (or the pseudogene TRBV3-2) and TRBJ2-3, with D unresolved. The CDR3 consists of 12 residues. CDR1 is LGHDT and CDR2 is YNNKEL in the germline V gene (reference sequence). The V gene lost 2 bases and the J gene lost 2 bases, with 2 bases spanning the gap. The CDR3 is CASSQNTDTQYF. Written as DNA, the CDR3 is TGTGCCAGCAGCCAAAACACAGATACGCAGTATTTT.

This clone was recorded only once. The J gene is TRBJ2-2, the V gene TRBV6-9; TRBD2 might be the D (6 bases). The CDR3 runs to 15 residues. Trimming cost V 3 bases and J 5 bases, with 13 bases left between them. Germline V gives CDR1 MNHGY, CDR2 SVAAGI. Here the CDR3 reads CASSYGGVGTGELFF. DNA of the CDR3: TGTGCCAGCAGTTACGGAGGGGTGGGAACCGGGGAGCTGTTTTTT.

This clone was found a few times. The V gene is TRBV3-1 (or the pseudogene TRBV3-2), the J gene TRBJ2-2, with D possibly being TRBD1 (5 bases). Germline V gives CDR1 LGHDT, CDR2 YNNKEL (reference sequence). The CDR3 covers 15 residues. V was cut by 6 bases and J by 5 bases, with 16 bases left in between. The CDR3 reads CASSRQLIGTGELFF. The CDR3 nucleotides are TGTGCCAGCAGTCGACAGCTGATTGGGACCGGGGAGCTGTTTTTT.

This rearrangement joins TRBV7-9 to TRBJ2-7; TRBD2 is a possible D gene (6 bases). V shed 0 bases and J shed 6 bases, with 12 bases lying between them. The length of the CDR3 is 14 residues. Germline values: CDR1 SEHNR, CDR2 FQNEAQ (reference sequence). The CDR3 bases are TGTGCCAGCAGCTTAGCAGGGGACTCGGCCGAGCAGTACTTC. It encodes CASSLAGDSAEQYF.

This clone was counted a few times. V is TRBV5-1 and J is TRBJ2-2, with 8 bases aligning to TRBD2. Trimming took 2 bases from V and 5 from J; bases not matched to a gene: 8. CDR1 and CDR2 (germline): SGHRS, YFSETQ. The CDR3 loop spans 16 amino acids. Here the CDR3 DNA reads TGCGCCAGCAGCTTCGGGCTAGGCGGGGGGACCGGGGAGCTGTTTTTT. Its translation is CASSFGLGGGTGELFF.

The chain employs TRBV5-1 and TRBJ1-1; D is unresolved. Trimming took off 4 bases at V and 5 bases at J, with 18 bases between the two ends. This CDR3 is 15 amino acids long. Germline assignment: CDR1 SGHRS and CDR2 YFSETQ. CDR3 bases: TGCGCCAGCAGCCCCCAAGTCGACGAGCGGACTGAAGCTTTCTTT. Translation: CASSPQVDERTEAFF. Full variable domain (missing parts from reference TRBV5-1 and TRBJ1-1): KAGVTQTPRYLIKTRGQQVTLSCSPISGHRSVSWYQQTPGQGLQFLFEYFSETQRNKGNFPGRFSGRQFSNSRSEMNVSTLELGDSALYLCASSPQVDERTEAFFGQGTRLTVV.

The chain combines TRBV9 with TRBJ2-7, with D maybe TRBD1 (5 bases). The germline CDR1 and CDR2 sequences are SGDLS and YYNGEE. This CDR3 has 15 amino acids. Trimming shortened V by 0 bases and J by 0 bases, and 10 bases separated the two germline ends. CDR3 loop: CASSVVQGYSYEQYF. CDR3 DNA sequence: TGTGCCAGCAGCGTAGTTCAGGGCTACTCCTACGAGCAGTACTTC.

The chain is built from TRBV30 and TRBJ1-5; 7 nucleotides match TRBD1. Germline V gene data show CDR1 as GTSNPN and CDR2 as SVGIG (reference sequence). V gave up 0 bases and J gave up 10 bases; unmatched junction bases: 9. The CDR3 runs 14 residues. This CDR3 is CAWSVGRGERPQHF. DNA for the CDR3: TGTGCCTGGAGTGTTGGCAGGGGGGAGCGTCCCCAGCATTTT.

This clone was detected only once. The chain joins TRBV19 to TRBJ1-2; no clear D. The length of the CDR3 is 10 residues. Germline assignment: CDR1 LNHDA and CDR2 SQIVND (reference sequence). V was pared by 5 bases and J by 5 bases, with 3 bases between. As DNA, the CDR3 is TGTGCCAGTAGTGAGTATGGCTACACCTTC. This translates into CASSEYGYTF.

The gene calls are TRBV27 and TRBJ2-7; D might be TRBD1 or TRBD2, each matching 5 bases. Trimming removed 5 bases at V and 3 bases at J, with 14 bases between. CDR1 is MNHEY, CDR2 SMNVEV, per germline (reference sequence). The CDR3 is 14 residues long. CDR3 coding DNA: TGTGCCAGCAGTGACCAGGGACCCTTCTACGAGCAGTACTTC. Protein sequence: CASSDQGPFYEQYF.

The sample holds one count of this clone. CDR3 sequence reads: CASSSGDPGAGATDTQYF. The CDR3 DNA follows: TGTGCCAGCAGCTCGGGGGACCCAGGGGCGGGCGCCACAGATACGCAGTATTTT. V is TRBV12-1 and J is TRBJ2-3. TRBV12-1 has pseudogene status. The CDR3 length is 18 residues.

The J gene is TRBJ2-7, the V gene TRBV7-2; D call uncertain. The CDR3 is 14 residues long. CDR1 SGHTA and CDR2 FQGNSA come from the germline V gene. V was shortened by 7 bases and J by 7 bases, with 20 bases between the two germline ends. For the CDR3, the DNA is TGTGCCAGCAACCCTTCTAACCTGGTGGGGGAGCAGTACTTC. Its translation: CASNPSNLVGEQYF. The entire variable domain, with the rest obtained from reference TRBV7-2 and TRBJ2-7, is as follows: GAGVSQSPSNKVTEKGKDVELRCDPISGHTALYWYRQSLGQGLEFLIYFQGNSAPDKSGLPSDRFSAERTGGSVSTLTIQRTQQEDSAVYLCASNPSNLVGEQYFGPGTRLTVT.

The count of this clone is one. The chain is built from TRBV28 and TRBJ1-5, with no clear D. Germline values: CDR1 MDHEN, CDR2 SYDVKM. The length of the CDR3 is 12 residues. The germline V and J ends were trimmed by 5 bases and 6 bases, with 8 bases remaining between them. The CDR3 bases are TGTGCCAGCAGTATCGTCAGTCAGCCCCAGCATTTT. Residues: CASSIVSQPQHF.

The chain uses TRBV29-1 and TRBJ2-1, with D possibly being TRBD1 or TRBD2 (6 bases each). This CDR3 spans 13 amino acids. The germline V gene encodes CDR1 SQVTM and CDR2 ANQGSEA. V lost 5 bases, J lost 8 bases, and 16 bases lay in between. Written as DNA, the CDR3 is TGCAGCGTTTCCGGGGGCGACTTCGATGAGCAGTTCTTC. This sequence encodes CSVSGGDFDEQFF.

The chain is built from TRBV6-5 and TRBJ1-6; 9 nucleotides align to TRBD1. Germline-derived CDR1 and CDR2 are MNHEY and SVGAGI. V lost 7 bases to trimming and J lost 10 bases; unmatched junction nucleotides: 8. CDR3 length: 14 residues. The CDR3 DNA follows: TGTGCCAGCACTGCAGGACAGGGGAGATCACCCCTCCACTTT. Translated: CASTAGQGRSPLHF.

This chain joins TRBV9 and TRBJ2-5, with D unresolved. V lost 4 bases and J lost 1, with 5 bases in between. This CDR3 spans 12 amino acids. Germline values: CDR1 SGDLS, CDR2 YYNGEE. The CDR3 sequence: CASSRTQETQYF. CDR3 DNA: TGTGCCAGCAGCCGGACCCAAGAGACCCAGTACTTC.

The CDR3 DNA reads as TGTGCCAGCAGCTCCATCGGGACAGGGGGTTTCCGGTATGGCTACACCTTC. Amino acids: CASSSIGTGGFRYGYTF. V usage is TRBV11-2 and J usage is TRBJ1-2; 11 bases line up with TRBD1. This CDR3 region has 17 residues. Trimming took 4 bases from V and 5 from J; bases not matched to a gene: 12. Germline lookup yields CDR1 SGHAT and CDR2 FQNNGV.

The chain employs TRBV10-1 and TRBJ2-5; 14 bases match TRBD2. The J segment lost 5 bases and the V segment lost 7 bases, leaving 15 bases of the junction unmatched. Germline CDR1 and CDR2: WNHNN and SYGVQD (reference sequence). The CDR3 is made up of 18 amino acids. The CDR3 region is CASTAGIETSGRGETQYF. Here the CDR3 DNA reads TGCGCCAGCACCGCAGGAATCGAGACTAGCGGGAGGGGGGAGACCCAGTACTTC.

The CDR3, as DNA: TGTGCCAGGGCCCCTTCCCAAGAGACCCAGTACTTC. Its translation is CARAPSQETQYF. The chain carries TRBV21-1 and TRBJ2-5; the D call of TRBD1 is as the table states it, not checked on the DNA. TRBV21-1 is a pseudogene locus. CDR3 size: 12 residues.